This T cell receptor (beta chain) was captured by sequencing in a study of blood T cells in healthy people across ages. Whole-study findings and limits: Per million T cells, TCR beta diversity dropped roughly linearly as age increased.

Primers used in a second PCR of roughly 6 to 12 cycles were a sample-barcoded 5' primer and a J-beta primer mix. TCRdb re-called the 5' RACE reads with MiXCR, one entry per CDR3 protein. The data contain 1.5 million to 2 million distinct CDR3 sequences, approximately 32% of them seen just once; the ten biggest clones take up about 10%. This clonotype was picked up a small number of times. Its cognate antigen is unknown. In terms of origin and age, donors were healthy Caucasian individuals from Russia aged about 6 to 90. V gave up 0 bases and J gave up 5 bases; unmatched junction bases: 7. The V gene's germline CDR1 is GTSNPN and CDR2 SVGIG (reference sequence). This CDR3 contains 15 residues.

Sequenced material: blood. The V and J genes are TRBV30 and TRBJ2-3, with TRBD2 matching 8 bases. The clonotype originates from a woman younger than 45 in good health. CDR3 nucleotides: TGTGCCTGGAGTGTTGGAGCGGGAGTCGAAGATACGCAGTATTTT. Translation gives CAWSVGAGVEDTQYF.